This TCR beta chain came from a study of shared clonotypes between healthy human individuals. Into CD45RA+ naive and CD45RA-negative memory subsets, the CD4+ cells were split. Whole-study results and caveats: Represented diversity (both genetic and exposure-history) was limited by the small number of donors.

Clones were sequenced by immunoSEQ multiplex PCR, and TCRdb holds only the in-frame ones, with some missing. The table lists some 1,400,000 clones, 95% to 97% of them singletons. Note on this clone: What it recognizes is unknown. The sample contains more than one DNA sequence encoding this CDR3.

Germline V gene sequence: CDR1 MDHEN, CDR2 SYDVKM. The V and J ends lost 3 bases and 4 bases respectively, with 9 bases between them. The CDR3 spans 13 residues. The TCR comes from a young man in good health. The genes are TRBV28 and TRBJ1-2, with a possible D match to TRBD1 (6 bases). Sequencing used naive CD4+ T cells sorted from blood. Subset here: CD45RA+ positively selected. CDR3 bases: TGTGCCAGCAGTTTGTCCAGGGGCTATGGCTACACCTTC. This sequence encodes CASSLSRGYGYTF.